This T cell receptor beta chain was identified in a study of cytomegalovirus exposure and HLA in healthy donors. Study-wide context: Of all 400 or so donors who were genotyped, 70% to 85% belonged to the Caucasian-associated ancestry cluster.

Primers included in the PCR were 60 Vbeta and 13 Jbeta primers. Produced via immunoSEQ multiplex PCR; TCRdb's table is partial and in-frame only. The sample holds fewer than 200,000 clones; around 84% are singletons and the top ten take 2% to 3%. Overall study results and limits: Cytomegalovirus-associated TCR beta chains were listed, numbering around 150. TCR beta V- and J-gene trimming, according to a later analysis, was linked to a missense DCLRE1C variant. One cluster of highly shared sequence variants probably arose as a sequencing artifact.

To note about this clone: Its antigen remains unknown.

This sequence was found in a man in his thirties or forties in good health and CMV-seropositive. The sample comprised PBMCs.

The CDR3 region is CASSRGLAGEDTQYF. The CDR3 nucleotides read TGTGCCAGCAGCCGAGGACTAGCGGGAGAAGATACGCAGTATTTT. The chain carries TRBV7-3 and TRBJ2-3; 13 nucleotides align to TRBD2. V lost 5 bases to trimming and J lost 5 bases; unmatched junction nucleotides: 4. The V gene's germline CDR1 is SGHTA and CDR2 FQGTGA. CDR3 size: 15 residues.